The rows below give T cell receptor beta chains drawn from one sample of a study of siplizumab effects on memory and regulatory T cells. This table comes from immunoSEQ multiplex PCR, and its TCRdb copy is limited to in-frame clones, with some not included. The table shows roughly 100,000 clones, with roughly 91% occurring only once. Sequenced sample: CD4+ T cells sorted from blood. These TCRs come from a human donor in good health. The CDR3 runs from the conserved cysteine through the conserved F or W. A D gene is named only where the DNA matches it firmly. Size is omitted from some rows. Given values are once, few, many or a class for expanded clones.

clone_size d_call j_call v_call cdr3_nt cdr3_aa
. TRBD2 TRBJ2-1 TRBV4-1 TGCGCCAGCAGCCAAAGTCCGATGGTTAGCGGGGGCACGTACAATGAGCAGTTCTTC CASSQSPMVSGGTYNEQFF
few TRBD1 TRBJ1-1 TRBV18 TGTGCCAGCTCACCCGGGACAGGGGGCTGGAACACTGAAGCTTTCTTT CASSPGTGGWNTEAFF
. . TRBJ2-1 TRBV15 TGTGCCACCAGCAGAATACGGGGTGTGTCCAATGAGCAGTTCTTC CATSRIRGVSNEQFF
. TRBD1 TRBJ2-7 TRBV11-3 TGTGCCAGCAGCTTAGGGGGGACAGGAGGGAACTACGAGCAGTACTTC CASSLGGTGGNYEQYF
. . TRBJ2-5 TRBV5-6 TGTGCCAGCAGCTTGGGGGGAAACCAAGAGACCCAGTACTTC CASSLGGNQETQYF
. . TRBJ2-7 TRBV13 TGTGCCAGTACCCTGGGAAGGGGGCGGGGCGAGCAGTACTTC CASTLGRGRGEQYF
. . TRBJ1-2 TRBV18 TGTGCCAGCTCACCCGACGGGGGAGGCTATGGCTACACCTTC CASSPDGGGYGYTF
. TRBD1 TRBJ1-2 TRBV19 TGTGCCAGTGGACAGGGGGGCGACTATGGCTACACCTTC CASGQGGDYGYTF
. . TRBJ2-2 TRBV7-6 TGTGCCAGCAGCTCGGGGGTTACCGGGGAGCTGTTTTTT CASSSGVTGELFF
. TRBD1 TRBJ2-7 TRBV5-1 TGCGCCAGCAGCGTAACGGGACAGGAGGACTACGAGCAGTACTTC CASSVTGQEDYEQYF
. TRBD2 TRBJ2-1 TRBV5-4 TGTGCCAGCAGCTTGTCGTCTAGCGGGGCATCCTACAATGAGCAGTTCTTC CASSLSSSGASYNEQFF
. . TRBJ2-5 TRBV5-1 TGCGCCAGCAGCGCCCAAGAGACCCAGTACTTC CASSAQETQYF
. . TRBJ2-7 TRBV6-6 TGTGCCAGCAGTCTGGATGGACTGCTCTACGAGCAGTACTTC CASSLDGLLYEQYF
. . TRBJ2-7 TRBV4-2 TGTGCCAGCAGCCAACCGGACAGTTACGAGCAGTACTTC CASSQPDSYEQYF
. . TRBJ2-1 TRBV5-4 TGTGCCAGCAGCTTGCCGGGATCTAAGCAGTTCTTC CASSLPGSKQFF
. . TRBJ2-7 TRBV6-5 TGTGCCAGCAGTTTAAAACAGGGAGTGGGGTACGAGCAGTACTTC CASSLKQGVGYEQYF
. TRBD1 TRBJ2-7 TRBV6-6 TGTGCCAGCAGTCAATATGGACAGGGGGGACGTTACGAGCAGTACTTC CASSQYGQGGRYEQYF
once TRBD1 TRBJ2-7 TRBV18 TGTGCCAGCTCACAGACAGGGCCCAGCTCCTACGAGCAGTACTTC CASSQTGPSSYEQYF